The subject of this entry is one TCR beta chain. The data stem from a study of shared clonotypes between healthy human individuals. Each PCR replicate from the sorted subsets contained around 0.2 ug DNA, which is about 30,000 T cell genomes. Here immunoSEQ multiplex PCR was the method, and the copy in TCRdb shows in-frame clones only, minus some. The repertoire holds more than 2,000,000 clones, with just over 90% as singletons. This CDR3 comprises 17 residues. The germline CDR1 and CDR2 sequences are MNHEY and SMNVEV (reference sequence). Germline trimming cut 5 bases from V and 0 bases from J; bases unmatched to any gene: 10.

The sample taken for sequencing was naive CD4+ T cells from PBMCs. Subset meaning: CD45RA+ positively selected. The sequence came from a man aged 18 to 30 in good health. Some clones in this sample may be carry-over from other donors' samples. The chain combines TRBV27 with TRBJ2-1, with 7 nucleotides matching TRBD1. Written as DNA, the CDR3 is TGTGCCAGCAGTCCCTTCGGGACAGTGGGCTCCTACAATGAGCAGTTCTTC. Encoded protein: CASSPFGTVGSYNEQFF.